This T cell receptor beta chain was recovered during a study of blood T cells in healthy people across ages. Germline lookup yields CDR1 SGHAT and CDR2 FQNNGV. The CDR3 length is 14 residues. V lost 0 bases and J lost 6, with 11 bases in between. A sample-barcoded 5' primer and a J-beta primer mix were used in a second PCR of roughly 7 to 11 cycles. TCRdb reanalysed the 5' RACE reads using MiXCR and keeps one entry per CDR3 protein. The table records around 900,000 distinct CDR3 sequences, about 28% of them present only once. This clonotype has a count of ten or more. The receptor comes from a woman of 80 years or more in good health. This chain joins TRBV11-2 and TRBJ2-5; D might be TRBD2 (6 bases). Material: blood. The CDR3 nucleotides are TGTGCCAGCAGCTTAGAAGCGGGCGGGAAGACCCAGTACTTC. This gives the protein CASSLEAGGKTQYF.